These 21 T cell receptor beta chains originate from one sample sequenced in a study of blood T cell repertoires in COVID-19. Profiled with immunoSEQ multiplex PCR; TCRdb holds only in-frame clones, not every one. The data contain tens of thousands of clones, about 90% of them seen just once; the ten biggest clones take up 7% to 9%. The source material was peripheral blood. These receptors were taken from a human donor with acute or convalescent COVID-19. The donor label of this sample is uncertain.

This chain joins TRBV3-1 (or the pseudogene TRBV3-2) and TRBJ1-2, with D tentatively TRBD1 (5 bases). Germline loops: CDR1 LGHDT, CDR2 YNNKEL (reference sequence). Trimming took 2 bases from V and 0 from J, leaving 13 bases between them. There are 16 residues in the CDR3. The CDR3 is CASSQIRTSSNYGYTF. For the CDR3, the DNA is TGTGCCAGCAGCCAAATTCGGACAAGCTCTAACTATGGCTACACCTTC.

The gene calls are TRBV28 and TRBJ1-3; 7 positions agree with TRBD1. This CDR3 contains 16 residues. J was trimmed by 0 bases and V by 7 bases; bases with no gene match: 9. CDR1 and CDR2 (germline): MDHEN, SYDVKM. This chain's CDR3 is CASIGGTANSGNTIYF. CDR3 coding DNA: TGTGCCAGCATAGGGGGGACAGCTAACTCTGGAAACACCATATATTTT.

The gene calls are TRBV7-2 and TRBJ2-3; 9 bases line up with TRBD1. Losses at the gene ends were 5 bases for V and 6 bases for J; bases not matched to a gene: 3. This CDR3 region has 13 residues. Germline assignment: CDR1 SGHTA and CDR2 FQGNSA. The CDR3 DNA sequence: TGTGCCAGCAGCAGAACAGGGGGCGATACGCAGTATTTT. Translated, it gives CASSRTGGDTQYF.

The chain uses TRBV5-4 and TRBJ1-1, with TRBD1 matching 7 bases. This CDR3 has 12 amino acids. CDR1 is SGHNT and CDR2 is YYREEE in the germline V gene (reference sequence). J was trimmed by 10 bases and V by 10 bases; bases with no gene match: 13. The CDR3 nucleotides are TGTGCCCTCTCGGGCCCAGGGGGTTCAGCTTTCTTT. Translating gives CALSGPGGSAFF.

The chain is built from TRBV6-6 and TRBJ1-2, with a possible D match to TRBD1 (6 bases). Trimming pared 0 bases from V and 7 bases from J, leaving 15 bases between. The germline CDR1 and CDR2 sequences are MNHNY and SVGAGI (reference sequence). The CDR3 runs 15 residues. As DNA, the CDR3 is TGTGCCAGCAGTTACTCCGCGTCCAGGGGTTTTGGCTACACCTTC. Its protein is CASSYSASRGFGYTF.

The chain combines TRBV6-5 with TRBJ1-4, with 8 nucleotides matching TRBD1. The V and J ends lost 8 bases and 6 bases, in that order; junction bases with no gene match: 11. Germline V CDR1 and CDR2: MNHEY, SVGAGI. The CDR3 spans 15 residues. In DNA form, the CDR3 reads TGTGCCAGCCTGAGGGCGGCAGGGGGCGATGAAAAACTGTTTTTT. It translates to CASLRAAGGDEKLFF.

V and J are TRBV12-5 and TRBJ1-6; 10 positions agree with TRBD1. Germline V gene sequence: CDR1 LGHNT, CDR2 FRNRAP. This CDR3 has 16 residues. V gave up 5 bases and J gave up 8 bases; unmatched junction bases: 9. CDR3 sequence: CASGTTGGKGYSPLHF. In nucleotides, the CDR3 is TGTGCTAGTGGTACGACAGGGGGCAAAGGATATTCACCCCTCCACTTT.

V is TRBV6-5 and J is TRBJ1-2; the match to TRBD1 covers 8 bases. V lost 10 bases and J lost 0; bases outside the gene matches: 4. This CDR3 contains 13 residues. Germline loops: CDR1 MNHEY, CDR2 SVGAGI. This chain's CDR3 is CATRGQANYGYTF. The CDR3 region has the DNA TGTGCCACCAGGGGGCAGGCTAACTATGGCTACACCTTC.

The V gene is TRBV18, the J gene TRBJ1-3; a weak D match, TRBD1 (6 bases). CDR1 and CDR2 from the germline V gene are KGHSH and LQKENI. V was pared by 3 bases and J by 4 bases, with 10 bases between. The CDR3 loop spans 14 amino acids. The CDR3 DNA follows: TGTGCCAGCTCACCCTCAGGACAGGGAAACACCATATATTTT. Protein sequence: CASSPSGQGNTIYF.

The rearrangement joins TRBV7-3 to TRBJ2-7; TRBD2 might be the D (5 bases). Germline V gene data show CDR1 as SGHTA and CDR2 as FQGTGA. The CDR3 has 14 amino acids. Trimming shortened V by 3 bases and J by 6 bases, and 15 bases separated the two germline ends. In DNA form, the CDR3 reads TGTGCCAGCAGCTTTGGAGGCCAACTGGGCGAGCAGTACTTC. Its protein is CASSFGGQLGEQYF.

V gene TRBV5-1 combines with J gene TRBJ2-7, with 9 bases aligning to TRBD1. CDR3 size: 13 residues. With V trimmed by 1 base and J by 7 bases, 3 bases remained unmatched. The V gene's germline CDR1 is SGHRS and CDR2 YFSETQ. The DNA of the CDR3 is TGCGCCAGCAGCTTGAACAGGGGGCAGGAGCAGTACTTC. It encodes CASSLNRGQEQYF.

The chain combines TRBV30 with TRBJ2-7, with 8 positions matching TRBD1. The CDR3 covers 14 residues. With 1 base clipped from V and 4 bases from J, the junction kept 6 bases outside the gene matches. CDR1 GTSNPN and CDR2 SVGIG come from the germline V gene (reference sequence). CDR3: CAWSGRTGRYEQYF. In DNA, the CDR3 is TGTGCCTGGAGTGGGAGGACAGGGAGGTACGAGCAGTACTTC. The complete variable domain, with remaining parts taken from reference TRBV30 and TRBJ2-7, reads SQTIHQWPATLVQPVGSPLSLECTVEGTSNPNLYWYRQAAGRGLQLLFYSVGIGQISSEVPQNLSASRPQDRQFILSSKKLLLSDSGFYLCAWSGRTGRYEQYFGPGTRLTVT.

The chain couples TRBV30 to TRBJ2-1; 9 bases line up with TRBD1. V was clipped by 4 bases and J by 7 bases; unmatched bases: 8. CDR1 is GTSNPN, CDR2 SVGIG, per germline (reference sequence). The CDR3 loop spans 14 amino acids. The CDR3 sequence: CAWTPGQGRNEQFF. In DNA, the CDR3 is TGTGCCTGGACCCCGGGACAGGGACGAAATGAGCAGTTCTTC.

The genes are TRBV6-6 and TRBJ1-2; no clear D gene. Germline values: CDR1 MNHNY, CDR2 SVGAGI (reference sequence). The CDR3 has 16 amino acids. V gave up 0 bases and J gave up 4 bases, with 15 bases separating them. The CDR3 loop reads CASSYSEVARLYGYTF. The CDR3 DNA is TGTGCCAGCAGTTACTCTGAGGTCGCCCGCCTCTATGGCTACACCTTC.

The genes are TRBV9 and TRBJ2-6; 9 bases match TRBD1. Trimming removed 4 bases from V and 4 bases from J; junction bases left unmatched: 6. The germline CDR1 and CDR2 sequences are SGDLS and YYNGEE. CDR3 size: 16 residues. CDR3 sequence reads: CASSTRTGVGANVLTF. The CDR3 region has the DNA TGTGCCAGCAGCACCCGGACAGGGGTCGGGGCCAACGTCCTGACTTTC.

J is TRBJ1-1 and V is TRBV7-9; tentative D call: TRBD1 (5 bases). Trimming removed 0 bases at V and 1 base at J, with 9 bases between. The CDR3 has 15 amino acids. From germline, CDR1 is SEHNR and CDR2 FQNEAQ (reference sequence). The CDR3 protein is CASSLAGRANTEAFF. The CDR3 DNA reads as TGTGCCAGCAGCTTAGCGGGCAGGGCGAACACTGAAGCTTTCTTT.

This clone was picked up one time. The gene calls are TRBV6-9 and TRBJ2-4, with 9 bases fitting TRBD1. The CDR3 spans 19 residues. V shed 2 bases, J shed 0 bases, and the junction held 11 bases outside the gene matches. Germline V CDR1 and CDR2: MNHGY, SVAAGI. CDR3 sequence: CASSYRGQGGTLAKNIQYF. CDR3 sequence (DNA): TGTGCCAGCAGTTATAGGGGACAGGGTGGAACCCTAGCCAAAAACATTCAGTACTTC.

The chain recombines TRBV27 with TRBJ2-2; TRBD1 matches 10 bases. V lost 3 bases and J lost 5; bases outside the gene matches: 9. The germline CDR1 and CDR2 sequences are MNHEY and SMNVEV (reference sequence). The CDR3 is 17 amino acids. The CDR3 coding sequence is TGTGCCAGCAGTTTGGTTCGGACAGGGGGAAAGACCGGGGAGCTGTTTTTT. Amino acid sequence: CASSLVRTGGKTGELFF.

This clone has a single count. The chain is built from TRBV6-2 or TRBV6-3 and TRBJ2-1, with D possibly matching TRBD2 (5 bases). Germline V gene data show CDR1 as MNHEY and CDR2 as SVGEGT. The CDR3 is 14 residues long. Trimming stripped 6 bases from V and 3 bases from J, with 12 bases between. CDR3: CASSSGLLYNEQFF. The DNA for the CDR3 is TGTGCCAGCAGCTCCGGACTCCTCTACAATGAGCAGTTCTTC.

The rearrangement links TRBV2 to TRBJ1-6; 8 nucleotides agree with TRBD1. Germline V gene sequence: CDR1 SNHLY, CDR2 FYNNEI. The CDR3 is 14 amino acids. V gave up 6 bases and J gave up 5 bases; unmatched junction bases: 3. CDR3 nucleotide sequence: TGTGCCAGCAGACAGGGGGGACATAATTCACCCCTCCACTTT. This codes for CASRQGGHNSPLHF.

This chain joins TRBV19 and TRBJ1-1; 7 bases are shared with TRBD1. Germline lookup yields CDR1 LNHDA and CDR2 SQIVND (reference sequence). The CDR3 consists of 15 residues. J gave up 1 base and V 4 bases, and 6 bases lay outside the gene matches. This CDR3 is CASSTPWTGNTEAFF. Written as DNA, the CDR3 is TGTGCCAGTAGTACCCCCTGGACAGGGAACACTGAAGCTTTCTTT.